This TCR beta chain emerged from a study of T cells expressing NK-cell markers. The CDR3 runs 15 residues. Germline V gene sequence: CDR1 SGHAT, CDR2 FQNNGV. TCRdb reprocessed the 5' RACE reads and reports one entry per CDR3 protein, with no DNA. The table lists approximately 440,000 distinct CDR3 sequences, with 1.4% in the top ten. The chain joins TRBV11-2 to TRBJ1-2; TCRdb proposes TRBD1, but this gene call is untestable without DNA. Sample: blood T cells: a sorted CD56 or NKG2C T cell subset, CD4+ or CD8+ T cells, or bulk PBMC T cells (not recorded which). The receptor was derived from a woman aged 50 to 65 in good health. Here the CDR3 reads CASSLESGQGYGYTF.